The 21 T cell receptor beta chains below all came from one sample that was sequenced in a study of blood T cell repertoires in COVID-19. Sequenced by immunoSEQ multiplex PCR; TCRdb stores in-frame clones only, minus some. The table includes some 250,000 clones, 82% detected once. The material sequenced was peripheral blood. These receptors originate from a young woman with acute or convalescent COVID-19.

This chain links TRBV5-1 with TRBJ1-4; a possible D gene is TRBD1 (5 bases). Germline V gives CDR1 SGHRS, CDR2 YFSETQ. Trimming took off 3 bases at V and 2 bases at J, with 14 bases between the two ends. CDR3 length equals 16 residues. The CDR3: CASSSTGLGTNEKLFF. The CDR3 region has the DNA TGCGCCAGCAGCTCAACAGGCCTGGGGACTAATGAAAAACTGTTTTTT.

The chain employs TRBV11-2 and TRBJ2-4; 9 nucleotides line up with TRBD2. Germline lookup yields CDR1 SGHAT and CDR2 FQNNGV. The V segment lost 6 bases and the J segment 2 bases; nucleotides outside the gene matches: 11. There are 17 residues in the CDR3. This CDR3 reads CASRQEGLADTKNIQYF. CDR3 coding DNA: TGTGCCAGCAGACAAGAGGGACTAGCTGATACCAAAAACATTCAGTACTTC.

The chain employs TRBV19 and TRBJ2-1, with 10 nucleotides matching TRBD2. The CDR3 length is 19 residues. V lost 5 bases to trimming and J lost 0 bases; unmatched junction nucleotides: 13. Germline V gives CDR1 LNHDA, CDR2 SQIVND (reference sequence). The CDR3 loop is CASSSLGAGGEISYNEQFF. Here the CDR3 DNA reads TGTGCCAGTAGTTCTTTAGGAGCGGGAGGGGAAATCTCCTACAATGAGCAGTTCTTC.

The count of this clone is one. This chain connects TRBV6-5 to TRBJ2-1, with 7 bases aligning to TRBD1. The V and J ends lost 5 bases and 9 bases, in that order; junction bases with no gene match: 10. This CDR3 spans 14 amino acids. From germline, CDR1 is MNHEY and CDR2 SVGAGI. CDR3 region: CASSTQGQNGEQFF. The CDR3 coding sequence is TGTGCCAGCAGTACGCAGGGACAGAATGGTGAGCAGTTCTTC.

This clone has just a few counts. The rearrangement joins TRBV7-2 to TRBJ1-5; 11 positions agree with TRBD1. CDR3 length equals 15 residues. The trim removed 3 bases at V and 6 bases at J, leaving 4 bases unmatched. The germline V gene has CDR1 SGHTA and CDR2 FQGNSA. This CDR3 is CASSFGQGAFQPQHF. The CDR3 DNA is TGTGCCAGCAGCTTTGGACAGGGGGCCTTTCAGCCCCAGCATTTT.

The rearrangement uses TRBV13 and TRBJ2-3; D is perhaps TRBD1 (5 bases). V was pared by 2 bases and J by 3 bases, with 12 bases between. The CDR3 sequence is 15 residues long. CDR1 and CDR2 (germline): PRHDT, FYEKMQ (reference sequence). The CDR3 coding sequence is TGTGCCAGCAGCTTATGGGGCGGTTATACAGATACGCAGTATTTT. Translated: CASSLWGGYTDTQYF.

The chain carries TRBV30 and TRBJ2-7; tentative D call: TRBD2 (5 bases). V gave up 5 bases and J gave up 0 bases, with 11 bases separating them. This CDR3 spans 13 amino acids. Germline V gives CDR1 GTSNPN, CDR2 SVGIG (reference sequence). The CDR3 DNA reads TGTGCCTGGGGGATGGGAGCCTCCTACGAGCAGTACTTC. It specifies CAWGMGASYEQYF.

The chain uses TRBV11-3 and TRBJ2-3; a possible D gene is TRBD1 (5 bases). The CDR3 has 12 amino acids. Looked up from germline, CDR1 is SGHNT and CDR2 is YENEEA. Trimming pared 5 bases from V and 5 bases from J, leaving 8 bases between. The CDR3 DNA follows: TGTGCCAGCAGCATACAGGAAGATACGCAGTATTTT. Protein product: CASSIQEDTQYF.

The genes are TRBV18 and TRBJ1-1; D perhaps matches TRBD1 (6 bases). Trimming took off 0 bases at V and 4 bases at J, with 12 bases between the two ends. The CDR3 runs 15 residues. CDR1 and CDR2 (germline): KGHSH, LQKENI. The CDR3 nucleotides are TGTGCCAGCTCACCACCGACAGGATGGGGCACTGAAGCTTTCTTT. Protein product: CASSPPTGWGTEAFF.

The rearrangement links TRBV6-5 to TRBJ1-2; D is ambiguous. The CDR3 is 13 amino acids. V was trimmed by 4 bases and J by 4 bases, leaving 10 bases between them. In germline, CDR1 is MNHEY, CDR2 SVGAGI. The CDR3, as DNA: TGTGCCAGCAGTTCCCGGGTCCCCTATGGCTACACCTTC. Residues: CASSSRVPYGYTF.

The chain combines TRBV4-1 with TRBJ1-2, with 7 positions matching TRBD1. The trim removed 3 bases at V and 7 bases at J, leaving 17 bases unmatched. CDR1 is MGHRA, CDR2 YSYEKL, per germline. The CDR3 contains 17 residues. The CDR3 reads CASSQETPGTVQGGYTF. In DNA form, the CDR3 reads TGCGCCAGCAGCCAGGAAACCCCCGGGACAGTTCAGGGTGGCTACACCTTC.

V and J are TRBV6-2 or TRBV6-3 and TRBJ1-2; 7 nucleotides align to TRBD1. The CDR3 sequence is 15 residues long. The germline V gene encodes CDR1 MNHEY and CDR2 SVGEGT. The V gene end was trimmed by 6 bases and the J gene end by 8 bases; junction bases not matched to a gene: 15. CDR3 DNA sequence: TGTGCCAGCAGCAGTCGACGGGACAGAGGGGACGGCTACACCTTC. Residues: CASSSRRDRGDGYTF.

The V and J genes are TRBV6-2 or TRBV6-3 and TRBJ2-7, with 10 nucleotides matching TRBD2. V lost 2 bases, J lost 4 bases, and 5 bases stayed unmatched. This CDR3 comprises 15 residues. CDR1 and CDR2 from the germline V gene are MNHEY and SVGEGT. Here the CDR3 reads CASSYMLAGVYEQYF. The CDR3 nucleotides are TGTGCCAGCAGTTACATGCTAGCGGGAGTTTACGAGCAGTACTTC.

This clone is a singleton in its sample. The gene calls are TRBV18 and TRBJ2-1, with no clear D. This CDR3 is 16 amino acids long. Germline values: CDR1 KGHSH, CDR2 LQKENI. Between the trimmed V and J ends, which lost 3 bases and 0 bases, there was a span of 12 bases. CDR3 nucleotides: TGTGCCAGCTCACCGCCCCTAGAGAGCTCCTACAATGAGCAGTTCTTC. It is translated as CASSPPLESSYNEQFF.

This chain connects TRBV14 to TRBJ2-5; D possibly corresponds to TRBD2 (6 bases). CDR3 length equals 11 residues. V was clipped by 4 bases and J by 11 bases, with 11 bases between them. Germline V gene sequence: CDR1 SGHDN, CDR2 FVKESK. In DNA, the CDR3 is TGTGCCAGCAGCCTGGGGGGTAGGCAGTACTTC. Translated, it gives CASSLGGRQYF.

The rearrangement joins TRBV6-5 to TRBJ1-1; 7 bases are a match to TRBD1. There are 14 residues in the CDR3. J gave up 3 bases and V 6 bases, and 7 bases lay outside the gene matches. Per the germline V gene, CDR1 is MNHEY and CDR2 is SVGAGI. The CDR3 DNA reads TGTGCCAGCAGAAGACAGGGTTGGGACACTGAAGCTTTCTTT. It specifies CASRRQGWDTEAFF.

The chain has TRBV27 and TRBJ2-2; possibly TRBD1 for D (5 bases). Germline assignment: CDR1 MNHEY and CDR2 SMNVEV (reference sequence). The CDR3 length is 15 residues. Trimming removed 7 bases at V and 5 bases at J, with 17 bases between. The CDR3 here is CASKPPWGPTGELFF. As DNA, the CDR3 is TGTGCCAGCAAACCCCCGTGGGGCCCGACCGGGGAGCTGTTTTTT.

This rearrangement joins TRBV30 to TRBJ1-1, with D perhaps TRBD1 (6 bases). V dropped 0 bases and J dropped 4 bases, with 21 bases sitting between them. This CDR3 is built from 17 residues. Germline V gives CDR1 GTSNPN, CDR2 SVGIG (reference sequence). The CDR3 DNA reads TGTGCCTGGAGTGTATTGGGGGGGGCAGGGTGGACCACTGAAGCTTTCTTT. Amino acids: CAWSVLGGAGWTTEAFF.

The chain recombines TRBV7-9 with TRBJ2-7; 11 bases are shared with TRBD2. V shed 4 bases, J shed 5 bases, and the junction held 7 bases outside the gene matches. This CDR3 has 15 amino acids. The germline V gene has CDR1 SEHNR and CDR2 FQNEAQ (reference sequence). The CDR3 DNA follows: TGTGCCAGCAGCTCCCTGACTAGCGGGAAGGACGAGCAGTACTTC. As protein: CASSSLTSGKDEQYF.

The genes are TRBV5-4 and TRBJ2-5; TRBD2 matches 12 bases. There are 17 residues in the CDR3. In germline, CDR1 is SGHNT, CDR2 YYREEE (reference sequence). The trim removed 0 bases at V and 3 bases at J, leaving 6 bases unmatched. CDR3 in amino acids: CASSLVLAGGPEETQYF. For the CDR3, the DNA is TGTGCCAGCAGCTTGGTCCTAGCGGGAGGGCCTGAAGAGACCCAGTACTTC.

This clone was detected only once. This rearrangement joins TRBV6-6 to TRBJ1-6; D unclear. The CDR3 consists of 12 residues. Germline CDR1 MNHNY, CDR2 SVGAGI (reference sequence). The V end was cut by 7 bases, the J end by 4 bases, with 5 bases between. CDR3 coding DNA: TGTGCCAGCACAGGTTATAATTCACCCCTCCACTTT. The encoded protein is CASTGYNSPLHF.